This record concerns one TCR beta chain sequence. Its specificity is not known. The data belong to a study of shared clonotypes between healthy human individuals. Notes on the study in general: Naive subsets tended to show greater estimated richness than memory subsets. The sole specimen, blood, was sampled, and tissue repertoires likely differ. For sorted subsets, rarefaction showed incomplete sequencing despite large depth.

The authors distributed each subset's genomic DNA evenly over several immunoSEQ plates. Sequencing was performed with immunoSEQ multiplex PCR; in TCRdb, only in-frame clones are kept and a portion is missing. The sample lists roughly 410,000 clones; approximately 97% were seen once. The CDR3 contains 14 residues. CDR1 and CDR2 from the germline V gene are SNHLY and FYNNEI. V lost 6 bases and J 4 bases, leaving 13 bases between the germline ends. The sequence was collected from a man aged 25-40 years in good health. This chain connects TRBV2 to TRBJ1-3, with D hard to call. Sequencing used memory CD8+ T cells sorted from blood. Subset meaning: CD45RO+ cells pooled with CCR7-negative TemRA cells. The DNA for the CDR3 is TGTGCCAGCAGATCGGGAGGGAGGGGAAACACCATATATTTT. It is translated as CASRSGGRGNTIYF. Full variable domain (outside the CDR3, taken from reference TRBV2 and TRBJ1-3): EPEVTQTPSHQVTQMGQEVILRCVPISNHLYFYWYRQILGQKVEFLVSFYNNEISEKSEIFDDQFSVERPDGSNFTLKIRSTKLEDSAMYFCASRSGGRGNTIYFGEGSWLTVV.